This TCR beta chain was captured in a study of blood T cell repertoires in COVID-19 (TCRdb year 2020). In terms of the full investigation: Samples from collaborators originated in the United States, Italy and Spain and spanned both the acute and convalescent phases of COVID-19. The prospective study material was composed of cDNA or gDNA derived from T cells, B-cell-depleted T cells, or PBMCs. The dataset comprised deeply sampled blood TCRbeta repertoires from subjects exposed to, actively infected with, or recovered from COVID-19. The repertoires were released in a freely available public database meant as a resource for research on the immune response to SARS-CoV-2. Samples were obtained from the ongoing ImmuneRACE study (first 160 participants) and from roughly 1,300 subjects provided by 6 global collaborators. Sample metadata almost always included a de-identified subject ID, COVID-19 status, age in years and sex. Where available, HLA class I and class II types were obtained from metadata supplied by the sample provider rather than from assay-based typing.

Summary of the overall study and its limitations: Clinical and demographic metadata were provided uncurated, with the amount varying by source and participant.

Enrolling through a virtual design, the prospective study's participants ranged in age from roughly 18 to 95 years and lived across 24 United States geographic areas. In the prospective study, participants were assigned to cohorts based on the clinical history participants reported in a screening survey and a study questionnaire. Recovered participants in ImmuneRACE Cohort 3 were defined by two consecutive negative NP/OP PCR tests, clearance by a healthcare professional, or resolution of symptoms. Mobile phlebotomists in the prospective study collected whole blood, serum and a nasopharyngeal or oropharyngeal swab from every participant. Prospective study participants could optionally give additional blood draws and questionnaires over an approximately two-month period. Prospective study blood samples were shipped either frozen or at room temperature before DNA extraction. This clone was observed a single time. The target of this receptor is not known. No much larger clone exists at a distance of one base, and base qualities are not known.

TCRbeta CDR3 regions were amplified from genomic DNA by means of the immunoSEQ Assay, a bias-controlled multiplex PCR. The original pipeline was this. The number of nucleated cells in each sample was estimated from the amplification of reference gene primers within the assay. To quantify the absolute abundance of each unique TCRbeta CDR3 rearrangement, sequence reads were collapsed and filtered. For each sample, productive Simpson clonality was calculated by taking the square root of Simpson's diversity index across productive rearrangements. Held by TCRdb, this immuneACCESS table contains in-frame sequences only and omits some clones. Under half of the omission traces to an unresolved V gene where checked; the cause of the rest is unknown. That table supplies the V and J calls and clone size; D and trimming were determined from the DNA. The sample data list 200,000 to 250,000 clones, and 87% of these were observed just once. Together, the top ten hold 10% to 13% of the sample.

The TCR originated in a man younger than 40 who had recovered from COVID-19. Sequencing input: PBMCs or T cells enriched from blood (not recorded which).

The base sequence is TGTGCCAGCAGTCTATGGCAGGGAGGGGCCACAGATACGCAGTATTTT. The translation is CASSLWQGGATDTQYF. The chain is encoded by TRBV7-9 joined to TRBJ2-3; 7 bases in between match TRBD2. At the junction V is shortened by 6 bases and J by 2 bases; bases outside the gene matches: 11. Inclusive of the bounding cysteine and phenylalanine, the CDR3 is 16 residues long. Only CDR3 DNA is held: 48 bases, read in frame from base 1. Per the germline V gene (reference sequence), SEHNR is the CDR1 and FQNEAQ is the CDR2.